Listed below are T cell receptor beta chains from one sample, sequenced in a study of CD8+ T cells in alopecia areata. The method was immunoSEQ multiplex PCR; TCRdb's version includes in-frame clones alone and lacks a portion of them. The profile shows some 170,000 clones, approximately 65% of them singletons. The sample consisted of CD8+ T cells sorted from blood, taken at week 0. The receptors shown here come from a human donor with alopecia areata. The conserved cysteine and the conserved F or W are not part of the CDR3 here. Fields, in order: CDR3 protein, J gene, V gene.

CDR3 protein: ASSQGGYGYT; J gene: TRBJ1-2; V gene: TRBV5-6
CDR3 protein: ASGASSYEQY; J gene: TRBJ2-7; V gene: TRBV6-5
CDR3 protein: ASLVAGETPVGGQY; J gene: TRBJ2-7; V gene: TRBV11-2
CDR3 protein: ASSEGVTRGSYT; J gene: TRBJ1-2; V gene: TRBV6-1
CDR3 protein: SVERDSEAF; J gene: TRBJ1-1; V gene: TRBV29-1
CDR3 protein: ASSGGGPEAF; J gene: TRBJ1-1; V gene: TRBV6-5
CDR3 protein: ASSIGLSGGNIQY; J gene: TRBJ2-4; V gene: TRBV19
CDR3 protein: ASSLGAADGYT; J gene: TRBJ1-2; V gene: TRBV7-9
CDR3 protein: SVAEGNYGYT; J gene: TRBJ1-2; V gene: TRBV29-1
CDR3 protein: ASSGGGGNSPLH; J gene: TRBJ1-6; V gene: TRBV6-5
CDR3 protein: SVVWVQGALPEAF; J gene: TRBJ1-1; V gene: TRBV29-1
CDR3 protein: ASGPTPSTYTGELF; J gene: TRBJ2-2; V gene: TRBV12-5
CDR3 protein: ASSSPTGEGGETQY; J gene: TRBJ2-5; V gene: TRBV7-9
CDR3 protein: ASSGDGQGNYGYT; J gene: TRBJ1-2; V gene: TRBV27
CDR3 protein: ASSLGGGGEYGNQPQH; J gene: TRBJ1-5; V gene: TRBV7-9
CDR3 protein: ASRRGETQY; J gene: TRBJ2-5; V gene: TRBV9
CDR3 protein: ASSQDLGRNSPLH; J gene: TRBJ1-6; V gene: TRBV14
CDR3 protein: ASSLSPGFGGELF; J gene: TRBJ2-2; V gene: TRBV13
CDR3 protein: ASSLGAGGNQPQH; J gene: TRBJ1-5; V gene: TRBV7-8
CDR3 protein: ASTPWGTEAF; J gene: TRBJ1-1; V gene: TRBV2